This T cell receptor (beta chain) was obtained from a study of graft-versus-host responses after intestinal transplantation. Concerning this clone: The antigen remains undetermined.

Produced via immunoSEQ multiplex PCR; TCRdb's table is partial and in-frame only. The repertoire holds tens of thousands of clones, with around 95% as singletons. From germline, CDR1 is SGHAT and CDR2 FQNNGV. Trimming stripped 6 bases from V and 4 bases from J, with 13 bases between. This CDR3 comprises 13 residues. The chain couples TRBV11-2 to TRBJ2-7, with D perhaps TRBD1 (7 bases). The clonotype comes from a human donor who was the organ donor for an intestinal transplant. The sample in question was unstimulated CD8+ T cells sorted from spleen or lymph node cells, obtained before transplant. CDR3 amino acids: CASSAGQLYEQYF. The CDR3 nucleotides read TGTGCCAGCAGTGCGGGACAGTTATACGAGCAGTACTTC.